The 25 T cell receptor beta chains in this list originate from one sample, sequenced in a study of blood T cell repertoires in COVID-19. Here immunoSEQ multiplex PCR was the method, and the copy in TCRdb shows in-frame clones only, minus some. The sample includes some 180,000 clones, approximately 80% of them seen just once. The sequenced material came from peripheral blood. These receptors originate from a woman aged 50 to 60 with active or convalescent COVID-19.

The rearrangement joins TRBV4-3 to TRBJ2-2; unclear D gene. Germline values: CDR1 LGHNA, CDR2 YSLEER. The CDR3 sequence is 13 residues long. V shed 0 bases and J shed 8 bases, with 7 bases lying between them. CDR3 in amino acids: CASSQERGGELFF. CDR3 in DNA: TGCGCCAGCAGCCAAGAGAGAGGTGGGGAGCTGTTTTTT.

The rearrangement links TRBV6-6 to TRBJ1-5; the match to TRBD1 covers 9 bases. The CDR3 covers 20 residues. Germline V lookup: CDR1 MNHNY, CDR2 SVGAGI (reference sequence). V gave up 5 bases and J gave up 2 bases; unmatched junction bases: 19. In DNA form, the CDR3 reads TGTGCCAGCAGTCCCACCCACAGGGGGCTCTCCCGGGGTGGCAATCAGCCCCAGCATTTT. It yields the protein CASSPTHRGLSRGGNQPQHF.

The chain uses TRBV7-3 and TRBJ2-1, with D perhaps matching TRBD2 (6 bases). In germline, CDR1 is SGHTA, CDR2 FQGTGA. This CDR3 region has 12 residues. Trimming shortened V by 2 bases and J by 9 bases, and 8 bases separated the two germline ends. The CDR3 region is CASSLGGIEQFF. In DNA, the CDR3 is TGTGCCAGCAGCTTAGGGGGGATTGAGCAGTTCTTC.

The rearrangement joins TRBV19 to TRBJ2-3; D possibly corresponds to TRBD2 (5 bases). The CDR3 contains 17 residues. Per germline, CDR1 LNHDA and CDR2 SQIVND (reference sequence). Trimming left V 1 base short and J 3 bases short, with 17 bases between. CDR3 sequence (DNA): TGTGCCAGTAGTATAGCCTCACCGGGTCGGGGAACAGATACGCAGTATTTT. This sequence encodes CASSIASPGRGTDTQYF.

This clone has a handful of counts. The chain couples TRBV6-6 to TRBJ2-5; TRBD1 might be the D (6 bases). V lost 0 bases and J 5 bases, leaving 13 bases between the germline ends. There are 15 residues in the CDR3. Germline-derived CDR1 and CDR2 are MNHNY and SVGAGI (reference sequence). Written as DNA, the CDR3 is TGTGCCAGCAGTTACTCGACAGGTGTTCGGGAGACCCAGTACTTC. It encodes CASSYSTGVRETQYF.

The chain recombines TRBV2 with TRBJ1-5, with D possibly matching TRBD1 (6 bases). The germline V gene has CDR1 SNHLY and CDR2 FYNNEI. Trimming cost V 8 bases and J 0 bases, with 20 bases left between them. There are 17 residues in the CDR3. The CDR3 DNA reads as TGTGCCAGCGGTCAATTAGGGGGTCCCTATAGCAATCAGCCCCAGCATTTT. Amino acids: CASGQLGGPYSNQPQHF.

This clone turned up a few times. The chain combines TRBV6-5 with TRBJ2-2, with TRBD1 matching 7 bases. The V gene end was trimmed by 4 bases and the J gene end by 6 bases; junction bases not matched to a gene: 5. Germline CDR1 reads MNHEY; CDR2 reads SVGAGI. The CDR3 sequence is 14 residues long. The CDR3 region has the DNA TGTGCCAGCAGTTTTACAGGGGCGGCCGGGGAGCTGTTTTTT. Translating gives CASSFTGAAGELFF.

The chain is built from TRBV6-2 or TRBV6-3 and TRBJ1-1; 8 nucleotides agree with TRBD1. CDR1 is MNHEY, CDR2 SVGEGT, per germline. CDR3 length: 11 residues. The trim removed 5 bases at V and 11 bases at J, leaving 4 bases unmatched. CDR3 protein: CASSQGAQAFF. The CDR3 DNA follows: TGTGCCAGCAGTCAGGGGGCGCAGGCTTTCTTT.

The V and J genes are TRBV19 and TRBJ2-1, with TRBD2 identical over 10 bases. This CDR3 contains 15 residues. Losses at the gene ends were 4 bases for V and 6 bases for J; bases not matched to a gene: 6. The germline V gene has CDR1 LNHDA and CDR2 SQIVND (reference sequence). CDR3 bases: TGTGCCAGTAGTAATCAGGGACTAGCGCCCAATGAGCAGTTCTTC. Translating it yields CASSNQGLAPNEQFF.

The genes are TRBV30 and TRBJ1-1, with D perhaps TRBD1 (5 bases). CDR3 length: 13 amino acids. The V gene lost 3 bases and the J gene lost 3 bases, with 11 bases spanning the gap. Germline V lookup: CDR1 GTSNPN, CDR2 SVGIG (reference sequence). CDR3 region: CAWSAFRDTEAFF. As DNA, the CDR3 is TGTGCCTGGAGCGCTTTCAGGGACACTGAAGCTTTCTTT.

The chain links TRBV5-1 to TRBJ1-2, with TRBD1 as a possible D gene (6 bases). The germline V gene has CDR1 SGHRS and CDR2 YFSETQ. Trimming stripped 4 bases from V and 0 bases from J, with 13 bases between. The CDR3 consists of 15 residues. The CDR3 loop is CASSREGGTNYGYTF. The CDR3 DNA follows: TGCGCCAGCAGCAGGGAGGGGGGAACTAACTATGGCTACACCTTC. The full variable domain, with the rest looked up from reference TRBV5-1 and TRBJ1-2, is KAGVTQTPRYLIKTRGQQVTLSCSPISGHRSVSWYQQTPGQGLQFLFEYFSETQRNKGNFPGRFSGRQFSNSRSEMNVSTLELGDSALYLCASSREGGTNYGYTFGSGTRLTVV.

DNA for the CDR3: TGTGCCAGCAGTTTCGTCCACGGGGGTAATTCACCCCTCCACTTT. It encodes CASSFVHGGNSPLHF. The chain uses TRBV27 and TRBJ1-6, with D possibly being TRBD1 (5 bases). This CDR3 is built from 15 residues. Trimming shortened V by 3 bases and J by 6 bases, and 12 bases separated the two germline ends. Germline CDR1 MNHEY, CDR2 SMNVEV (reference sequence).

The genes are TRBV6-2 or TRBV6-3 and TRBJ2-7, with 10 bases that match TRBD2. CDR3 size: 15 residues. V lost 2 bases and J lost 7; bases outside the gene matches: 8. Per the germline V gene, CDR1 is MNHEY and CDR2 is SVGEGT. CDR3 sequence reads: CASSYGLAGVGEQYF. In DNA form, the CDR3 reads TGTGCCAGCAGTTACGGTCTAGCGGGAGTCGGGGAGCAGTACTTC.

The J gene is TRBJ1-1, the V gene TRBV27, with D hard to call. The V end was cut by 6 bases, the J end by 2 bases, with 10 bases between. The CDR3 consists of 13 residues. Germline-derived CDR1 and CDR2 are MNHEY and SMNVEV (reference sequence). The CDR3 DNA follows: TGTGCCAGCAGAAGAAGCCTAAACACTGAAGCTTTCTTT. Encoded protein: CASRRSLNTEAFF.

The chain has TRBV19 and TRBJ1-3, with TRBD1 as a possible D gene (6 bases). In germline, CDR1 is LNHDA, CDR2 SQIVND (reference sequence). V was clipped by 7 bases and J by 1 base, with 14 bases between them. The CDR3 spans 15 residues. CDR3: CASITGPASGNTIYF. CDR3 nucleotide sequence: TGTGCCAGTATAACAGGGCCGGCATCTGGAAACACCATATATTTT.

The rearrangement joins TRBV3-1 (or the pseudogene TRBV3-2) to TRBJ2-5; 14 bases match TRBD2. In germline, CDR1 is LGHDT, CDR2 YNNKEL (reference sequence). V lost 9 bases, J lost 5 bases, and 8 bases stayed unmatched. This CDR3 comprises 15 residues. The CDR3 DNA reads TGTGCCAGTCAGGGGACTAGCGGGAGTTGGGAGACCCAGTACTTC. It encodes CASQGTSGSWETQYF.

The chain joins TRBV9 to TRBJ2-6; 11 bases are a match to TRBD1. Looked up from germline, CDR1 is SGDLS and CDR2 is YYNGEE. V dropped 6 bases and J dropped 2; count of bases not matched to a gene: 1. CDR3 length equals 15 residues. The CDR3 DNA reads TGTGCCAGCATGGGACAGGGGGCTGGGGCCAACGTCCTGACTTTC. This gives the protein CASMGQGAGANVLTF.

V is TRBV9 and J is TRBJ2-7, with TRBD2 identical over 8 bases. The germline CDR1 and CDR2 sequences are SGDLS and YYNGEE. CDR3 length: 15 amino acids. The V segment lost 0 bases and the J segment 2 bases; nucleotides outside the gene matches: 4. The CDR3, as DNA: TGTGCCAGCAGCGTAGGCGCGGGGGGCCCCTACGAGCAGTACTTC. This encodes CASSVGAGGPYEQYF.

This clone has only a few counts. CDR3 in DNA: TGTGCCAGCAGCGTTGGGAGGGGGGATGGAGACTATGGCTACACCTTC. Amino acids: CASSVGRGDGDYGYTF. The chain joins TRBV9 to TRBJ1-2; D perhaps matches TRBD1 (6 bases). Trimming left V 2 bases short and J 3 bases short, with 17 bases between. The CDR3 has 16 amino acids. Germline V CDR1 and CDR2: SGDLS, YYNGEE.

The J gene is TRBJ1-1, the V gene TRBV5-5, with D unclear. V lost 6 bases and J 1 base, leaving 16 bases between the germline ends. This CDR3 comprises 15 residues. The germline V gene has CDR1 SGHKS and CDR2 YYEKEE (reference sequence). DNA of the CDR3: TGTGCCAGCACCGTAGCGTCGGGAAGGAACACTGAAGCTTTCTTT. Its protein product is CASTVASGRNTEAFF.

This chain links TRBV7-9 with TRBJ2-7, with D maybe TRBD2 (7 bases). Germline loops: CDR1 SEHNR, CDR2 FQNEAQ (reference sequence). V lost 5 bases and J 9 bases, leaving 20 bases between the germline ends. This CDR3 contains 14 residues. The CDR3 sequence is CASSPVRGAPRQYF. CDR3 DNA sequence: TGTGCCAGCAGCCCAGTTCGGGGGGCCCCACGGCAGTACTTC.

This chain links TRBV11-3 with TRBJ2-2; a weak D match, TRBD1 (6 bases). The CDR3 has 13 amino acids. Trimming removed 10 bases at V and 0 bases at J, with 9 bases between. Germline loops: CDR1 SGHNT, CDR2 YENEEA. The CDR3 region is CATGTPNTGELFF. The CDR3 region has the DNA TGTGCCACCGGGACACCGAACACCGGGGAGCTGTTTTTT. Combining the CDR3 with reference TRBV11-3 and TRBJ2-2 gives the whole variable domain EAGVVQSPRYKIIEKKQPVAFWCNPISGHNTLYWYLQNLGQGPELLIRYENEEAVDDSQLPKDRFSAERLKGVDSTLKIQPAELGDSAVYLCATGTPNTGELFFGEGSRLTVL.

V gene TRBV29-1 combines with J gene TRBJ2-7; D perhaps matches TRBD1 (7 bases). Germline V CDR1 and CDR2: SQVTM, ANQGSEA. Deletions cut 7 bases from V and 0 bases from J, with 13 bases between. This CDR3 region has 13 residues. The CDR3, as DNA: TGCAGCGCCATCCAGGGGGGCTCCTACGAGCAGTACTTC. Protein sequence: CSAIQGGSYEQYF.

This rearrangement joins TRBV25-1 to TRBJ1-1; maybe TRBD1 (5 bases). Trimming removed 5 bases from V and 3 bases from J, with 13 bases in between. Germline values: CDR1 MGHDK, CDR2 SYGVNS. CDR3 length: 14 amino acids. CDR3: CASSPQGRHTEAFF. CDR3 coding DNA: TGTGCCAGCAGTCCCCAGGGTCGTCACACTGAAGCTTTCTTT. The full variable domain, in which reference TRBV25-1 and TRBJ1-1 provide the parts outside the CDR3, is EADIYQTPRYLVIGTGKKITLECSQTMGHDKMYWYQQDPGMELHLIHYSYGVNSTEKGDLSSESTVSRIRTEHFPLTLESARPSHTSQYLCASSPQGRHTEAFFGQGTRLTVV.

This chain uses TRBV10-1 with TRBJ1-1, with D maybe TRBD1 (5 bases). This CDR3 region has 13 residues. Germline V gene sequence: CDR1 WNHNN, CDR2 SYGVQD (reference sequence). V was clipped by 5 bases and J by 3 bases, with 10 bases between them. CDR3 region: CASSQGKDTEAFF. In DNA form, the CDR3 reads TGCGCCAGCAGTCAGGGAAAAGACACTGAAGCTTTCTTT.